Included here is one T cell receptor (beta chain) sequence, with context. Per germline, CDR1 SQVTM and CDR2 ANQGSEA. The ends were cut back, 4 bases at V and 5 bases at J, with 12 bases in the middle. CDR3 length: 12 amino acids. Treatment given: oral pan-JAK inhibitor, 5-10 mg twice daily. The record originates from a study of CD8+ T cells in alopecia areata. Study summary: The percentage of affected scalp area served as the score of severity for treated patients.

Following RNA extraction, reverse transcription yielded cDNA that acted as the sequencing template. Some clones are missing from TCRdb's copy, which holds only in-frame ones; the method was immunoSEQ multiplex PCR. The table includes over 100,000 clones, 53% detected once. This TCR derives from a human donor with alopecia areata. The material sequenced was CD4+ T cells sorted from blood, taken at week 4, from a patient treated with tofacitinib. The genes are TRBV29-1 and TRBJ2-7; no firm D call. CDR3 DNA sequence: TGCAGCGTTGGAAGGCAAAACCACGAGCAGTACTTC. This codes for CSVGRQNHEQYF.